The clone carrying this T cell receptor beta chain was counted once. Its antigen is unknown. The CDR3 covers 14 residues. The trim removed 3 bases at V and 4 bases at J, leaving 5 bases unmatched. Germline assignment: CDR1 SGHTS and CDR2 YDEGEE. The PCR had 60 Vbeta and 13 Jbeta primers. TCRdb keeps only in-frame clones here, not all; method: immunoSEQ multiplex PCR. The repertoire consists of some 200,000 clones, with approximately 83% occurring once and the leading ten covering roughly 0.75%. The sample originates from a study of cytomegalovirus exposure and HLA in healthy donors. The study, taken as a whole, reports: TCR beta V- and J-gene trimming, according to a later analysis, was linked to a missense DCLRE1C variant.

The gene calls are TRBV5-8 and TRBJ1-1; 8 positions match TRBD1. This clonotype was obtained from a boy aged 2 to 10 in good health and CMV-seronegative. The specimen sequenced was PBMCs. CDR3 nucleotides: TGTGCCAGCAGCTGGGGACAGGTCGGCACTGAAGCTTTCTTT. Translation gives CASSWGQVGTEAFF.